This T cell receptor beta chain was sequenced for a study of T cells in narcolepsy. Trimming stripped 0 bases from V and 0 bases from J, with 6 bases between. The CDR3 is 15 residues long. Germline lookup yields CDR1 SGHRS and CDR2 YFSETQ. The assay was immunoSEQ multiplex PCR, and TCRdb's table has in-frame clones only and misses some. The sample has around 31,000 clones, 83% seen once. General study findings and limits: HCRT-specific and TRIB2-specific autoreactive clonotypes appeared among same-patient CSF and blood CD4+ clonotypes.

This clone was detected only once. Antigen unknown. The source material was CD45RA- memory CD4+ T cells from PBMCs. This chain uses TRBV5-1 with TRBJ2-2; the D is unclear. The source is a human donor with narcolepsy. Here the CDR3 reads CASSLVPTNTGELFF. CDR3 DNA: TGCGCCAGCAGCTTGGTACCAACGAACACCGGGGAGCTGTTTTTT.